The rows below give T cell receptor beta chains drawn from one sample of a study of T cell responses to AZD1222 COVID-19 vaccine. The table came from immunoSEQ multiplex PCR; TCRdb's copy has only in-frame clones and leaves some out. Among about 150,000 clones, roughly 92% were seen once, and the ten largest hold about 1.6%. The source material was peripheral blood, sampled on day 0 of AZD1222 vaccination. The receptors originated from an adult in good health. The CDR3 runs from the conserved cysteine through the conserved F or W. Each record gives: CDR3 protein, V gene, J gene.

CATSDNDRRLENTIYF	TRBV24-1	TRBJ1-3
CASSLTGTGPKGTEAFF	TRBV7-3	TRBJ1-1
CATSDSQGAGEAFF	TRBV24-1	TRBJ1-1
CASSVTGRFEQYF	TRBV5-4	TRBJ2-7
CASSLGHSTSTDTQYF	TRBV7-2	TRBJ2-3
CASSPGEASTEAFF	TRBV18	TRBJ1-1
CASSQDPQAKNIQYF	TRBV4-1	TRBJ2-4
CASSIRESSGSRYNEQFF	TRBV19	TRBJ2-1
CASSFADTGELFF	TRBV7-3	TRBJ2-2
CASGLGMGDGYTF	TRBV12-5	TRBJ1-2
CASSYEPKRLFF	TRBV7-9	TRBJ1-4
CASSPLSGELFF	TRBV7-8	TRBJ2-2
CASSLSGSSTDTQYF	TRBV6-5	TRBJ2-3
CASSLGGTGSYEQYF	TRBV5-1	TRBJ2-7
CASSIGLNSYEQYF	TRBV19	TRBJ2-7
CASSSRTGANEQFF	TRBV27	TRBJ2-1
CASRQDTNYGYTF	TRBV5-5	TRBJ1-2
CASSFGTIGTGYGYTF	TRBV5-1	TRBJ1-2